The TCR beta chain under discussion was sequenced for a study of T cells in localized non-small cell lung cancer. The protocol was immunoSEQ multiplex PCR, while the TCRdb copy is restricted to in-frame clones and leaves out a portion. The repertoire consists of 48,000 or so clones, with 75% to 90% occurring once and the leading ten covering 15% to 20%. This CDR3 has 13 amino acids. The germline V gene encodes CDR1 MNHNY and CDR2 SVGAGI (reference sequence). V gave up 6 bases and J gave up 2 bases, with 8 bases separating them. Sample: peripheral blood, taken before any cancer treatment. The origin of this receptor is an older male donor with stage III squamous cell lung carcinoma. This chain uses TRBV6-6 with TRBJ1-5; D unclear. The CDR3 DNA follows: TGTGCCAGCAGCGAATGGGGCAATCAGCCCCAGCATTTT. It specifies CASSEWGNQPQHF.